Sequencing of this TCR beta chain was carried out in a study of T cell responses to AZD1222 COVID-19 vaccine. Germline lookup yields CDR1 MNHNY and CDR2 SVGAGI (reference sequence). The ends were cut back, 0 bases at V and 0 bases at J, with 5 bases in the middle. This CDR3 is 14 amino acids long. Repertoires were generated with immunoSEQ multiplex PCR, while TCRdb's copy carries only in-frame clones and drops some. This sample has 200,000 to 250,000 clones, with roughly 94% found just once. This specimen consisted of peripheral blood, obtained 28 days after the second dose of the MenACWY control vaccine. This sequence joins TRBV6-6 and TRBJ2-5; D might be TRBD1 (5 bases). This receptor was identified in an adult who received the MenACWY meningococcal vaccine as a control. The CDR3 loop is CASSYSTDQETQYF. CDR3 nucleotides: TGTGCCAGCAGTTACTCGACAGACCAAGAGACCCAGTACTTC.